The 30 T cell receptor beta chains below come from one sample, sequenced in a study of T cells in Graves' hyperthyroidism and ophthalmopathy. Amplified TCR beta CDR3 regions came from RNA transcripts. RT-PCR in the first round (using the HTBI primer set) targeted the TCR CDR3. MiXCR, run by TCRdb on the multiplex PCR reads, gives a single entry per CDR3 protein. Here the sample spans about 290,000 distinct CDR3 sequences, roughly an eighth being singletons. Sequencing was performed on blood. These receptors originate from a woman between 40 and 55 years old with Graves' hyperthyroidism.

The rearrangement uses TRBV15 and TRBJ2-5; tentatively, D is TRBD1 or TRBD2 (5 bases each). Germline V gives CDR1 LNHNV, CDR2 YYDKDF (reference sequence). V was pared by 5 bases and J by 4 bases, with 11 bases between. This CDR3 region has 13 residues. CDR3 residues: CATSGGPRETQYF. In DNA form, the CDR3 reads TGTGCCACCAGCGGGGGACCTCGAGAGACCCAGTACTTC.

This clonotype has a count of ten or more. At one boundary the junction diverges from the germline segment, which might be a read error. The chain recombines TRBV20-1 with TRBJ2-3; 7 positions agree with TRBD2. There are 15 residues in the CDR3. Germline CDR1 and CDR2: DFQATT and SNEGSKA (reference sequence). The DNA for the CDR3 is TGCAGTGCTAGAGATTACGCGACTAGCATAGATACGCAGTATTTT. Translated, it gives CSARDYATSIDTQYF.

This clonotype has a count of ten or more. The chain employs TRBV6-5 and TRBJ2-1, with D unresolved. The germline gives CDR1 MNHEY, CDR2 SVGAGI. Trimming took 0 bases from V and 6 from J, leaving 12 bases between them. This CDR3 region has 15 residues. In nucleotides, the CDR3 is TGTGCCAGCAGTTACTCCTTAATGGGGATCAATGAGCAGTTCTTC. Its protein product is CASSYSLMGINEQFF.

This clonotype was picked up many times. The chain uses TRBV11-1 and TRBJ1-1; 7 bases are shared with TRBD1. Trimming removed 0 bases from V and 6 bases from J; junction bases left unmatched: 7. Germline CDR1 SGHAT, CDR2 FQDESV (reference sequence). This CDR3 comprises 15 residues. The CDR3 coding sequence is TGTGCCAGCAGCTTAGCTACAGGGGTAAGCGCTGAAGCTTTCTTT. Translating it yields CASSLATGVSAEAFF.

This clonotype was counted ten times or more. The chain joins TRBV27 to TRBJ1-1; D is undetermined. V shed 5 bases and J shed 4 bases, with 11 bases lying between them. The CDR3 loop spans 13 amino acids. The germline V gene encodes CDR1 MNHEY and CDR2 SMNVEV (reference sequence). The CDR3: CASSPTPGTEAFF. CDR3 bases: TGTGCCAGCAGTCCTACCCCAGGCACTGAAGCTTTCTTT.

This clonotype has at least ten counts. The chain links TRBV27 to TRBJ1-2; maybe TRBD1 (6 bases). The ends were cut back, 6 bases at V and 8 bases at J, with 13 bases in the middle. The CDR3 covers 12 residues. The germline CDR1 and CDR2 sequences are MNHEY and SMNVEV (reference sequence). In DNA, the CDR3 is TGTGCCAGCAGGCCCCTCAGGGGAGGCTACACCTTC. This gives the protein CASRPLRGGYTF.

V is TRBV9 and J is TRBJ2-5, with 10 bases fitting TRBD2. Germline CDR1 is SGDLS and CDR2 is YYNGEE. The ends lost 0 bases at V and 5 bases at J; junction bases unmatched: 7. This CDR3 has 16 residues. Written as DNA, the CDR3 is TGTGCCAGCAGCGTAGCGGCTAGCGGGAGTAGGGAGACCCAGTACTTC. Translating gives CASSVAASGSRETQYF.

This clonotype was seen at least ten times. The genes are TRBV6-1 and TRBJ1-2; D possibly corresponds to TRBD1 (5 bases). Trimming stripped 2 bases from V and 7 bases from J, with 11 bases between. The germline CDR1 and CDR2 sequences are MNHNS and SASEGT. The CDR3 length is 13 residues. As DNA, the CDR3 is TGTGCCAGCAGTGAACCCCTCGGGGGTGGCTACACCTTC. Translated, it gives CASSEPLGGGYTF.

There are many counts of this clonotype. The CDR3 DNA reads TGCAGTGCTAGACGTTGGACAGGAGAAAGCAATCAGCCCCAGCATTTT. The encoded protein is CSARRWTGESNQPQHF. This chain links TRBV20-1 with TRBJ1-5; 7 bases are shared with TRBD1. With 2 bases clipped from V and 1 base from J, the junction kept 8 bases outside the gene matches. The CDR3 has 16 amino acids. CDR1 and CDR2 from the germline V gene are DFQATT and SNEGSKA (reference sequence).

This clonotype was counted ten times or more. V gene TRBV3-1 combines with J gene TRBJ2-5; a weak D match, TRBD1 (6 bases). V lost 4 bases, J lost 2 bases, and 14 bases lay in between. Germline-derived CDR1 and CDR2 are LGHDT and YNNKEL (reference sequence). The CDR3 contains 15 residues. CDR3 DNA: TGTGCCAGCAGCCCTGAACTCGGACAGCAAGAGACCCAGTACTTC. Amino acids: CASSPELGQQETQYF.

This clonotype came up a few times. The CDR3 nucleotides read TGTGCCAGCAGCTTACTACTCGGGACAGGAGGCTACACCTTC. Its protein is CASSLLLGTGGYTF. The chain employs TRBV5-6 and TRBJ1-2; 8 bases match TRBD1. Germline CDR1 SGHDT, CDR2 YYEEEE. V lost 2 bases, J lost 8 bases, and 8 bases stayed unmatched. This CDR3 comprises 14 residues.

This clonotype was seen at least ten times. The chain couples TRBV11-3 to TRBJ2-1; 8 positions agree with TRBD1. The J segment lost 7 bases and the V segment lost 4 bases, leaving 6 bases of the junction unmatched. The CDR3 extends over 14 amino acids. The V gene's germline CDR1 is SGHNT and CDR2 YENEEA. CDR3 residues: CASSSRRGLNEQFF. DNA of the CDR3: TGTGCCAGCAGCTCCCGCAGGGGGCTAAATGAGCAGTTCTTC.

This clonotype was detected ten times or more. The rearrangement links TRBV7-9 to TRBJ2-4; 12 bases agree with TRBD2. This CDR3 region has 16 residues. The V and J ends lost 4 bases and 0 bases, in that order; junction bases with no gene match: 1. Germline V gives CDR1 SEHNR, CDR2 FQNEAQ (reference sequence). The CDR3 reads CASSSGLAGAKNIQYF. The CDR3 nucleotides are TGTGCCAGCAGCTCGGGACTAGCGGGAGCCAAAAACATTCAGTACTTC.

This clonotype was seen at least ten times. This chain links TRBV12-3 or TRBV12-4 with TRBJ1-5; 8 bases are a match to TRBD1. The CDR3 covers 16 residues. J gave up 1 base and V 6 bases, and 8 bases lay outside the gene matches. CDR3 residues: CASSPGGQVSNQPQHF. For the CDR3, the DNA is TGTGCCAGCAGCCCCGGGGGACAGGTCAGCAATCAGCCCCAGCATTTT.

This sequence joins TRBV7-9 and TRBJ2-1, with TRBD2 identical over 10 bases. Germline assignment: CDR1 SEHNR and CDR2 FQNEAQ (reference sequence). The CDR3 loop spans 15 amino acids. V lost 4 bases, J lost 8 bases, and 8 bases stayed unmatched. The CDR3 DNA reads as TGTGCCAGCAGCTCCCTAGCGGGAGTTTCTGATGAGCAGTTCTTC. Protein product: CASSSLAGVSDEQFF.

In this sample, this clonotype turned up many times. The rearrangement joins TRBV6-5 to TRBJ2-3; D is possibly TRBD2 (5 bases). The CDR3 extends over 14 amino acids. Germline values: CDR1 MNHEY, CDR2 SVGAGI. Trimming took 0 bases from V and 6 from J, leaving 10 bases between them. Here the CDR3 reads CASSYSNTGDTQYF. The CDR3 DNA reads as TGTGCCAGCAGTTACTCGAATACGGGGGATACGCAGTATTTT.

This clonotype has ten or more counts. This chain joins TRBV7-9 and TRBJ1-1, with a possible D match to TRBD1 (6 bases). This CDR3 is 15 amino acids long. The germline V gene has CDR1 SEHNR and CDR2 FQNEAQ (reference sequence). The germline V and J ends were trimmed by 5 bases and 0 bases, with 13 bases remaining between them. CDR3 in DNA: TGTGCCAGCAGCCCCTGGACAGAGATGAACACTGAAGCTTTCTTT. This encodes CASSPWTEMNTEAFF.

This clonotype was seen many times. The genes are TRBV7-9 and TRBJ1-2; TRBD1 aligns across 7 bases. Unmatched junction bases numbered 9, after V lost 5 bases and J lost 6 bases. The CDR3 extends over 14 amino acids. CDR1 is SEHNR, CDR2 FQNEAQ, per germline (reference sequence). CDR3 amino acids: CASSPYQGVHGYTF. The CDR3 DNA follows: TGTGCCAGCAGCCCTTATCAGGGGGTCCATGGCTACACCTTC.

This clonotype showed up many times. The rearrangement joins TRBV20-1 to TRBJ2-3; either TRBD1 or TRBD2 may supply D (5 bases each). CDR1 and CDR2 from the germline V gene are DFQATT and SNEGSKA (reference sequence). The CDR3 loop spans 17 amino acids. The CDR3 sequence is CSAQSRRGDGPPDTQYF. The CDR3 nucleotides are TGCAGCGCCCAATCGCGGAGAGGGGATGGACCGCCAGATACGCAGTATTTT.

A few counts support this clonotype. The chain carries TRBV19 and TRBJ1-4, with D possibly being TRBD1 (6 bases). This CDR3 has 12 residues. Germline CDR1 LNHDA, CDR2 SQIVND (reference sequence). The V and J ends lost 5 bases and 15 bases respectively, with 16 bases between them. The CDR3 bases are TGTGCCAGTAGTCGGGGGGCAGATTCGTTGTTTTTT. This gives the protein CASSRGADSLFF. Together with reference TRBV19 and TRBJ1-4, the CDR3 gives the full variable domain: DGGITQSPKYLFRKEGQNVTLSCEQNLNHDAMYWYRQDPGQGLRLIYYSQIVNDFQKGDIAEGYSVSREKKESFPLTVTSAQKNPTAFYLCASSRGADSLFFGSGTQLSVL.

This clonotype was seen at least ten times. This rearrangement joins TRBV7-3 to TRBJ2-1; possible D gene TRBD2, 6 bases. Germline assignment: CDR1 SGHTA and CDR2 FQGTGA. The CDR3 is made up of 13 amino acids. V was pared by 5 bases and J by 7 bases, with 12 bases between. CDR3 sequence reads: CASSRRRGNEQFF. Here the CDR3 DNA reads TGTGCCAGCAGCCGTAGGCGGGGTAATGAGCAGTTCTTC.

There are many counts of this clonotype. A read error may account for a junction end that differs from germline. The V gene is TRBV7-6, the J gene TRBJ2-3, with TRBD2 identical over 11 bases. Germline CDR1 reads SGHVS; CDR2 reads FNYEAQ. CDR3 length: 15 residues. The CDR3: CASSVAGGSTDTQYF. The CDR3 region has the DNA TGTGCCAGCAGCGTAGCGGGAGGGAGCACAGATACGCAGTATTTT.

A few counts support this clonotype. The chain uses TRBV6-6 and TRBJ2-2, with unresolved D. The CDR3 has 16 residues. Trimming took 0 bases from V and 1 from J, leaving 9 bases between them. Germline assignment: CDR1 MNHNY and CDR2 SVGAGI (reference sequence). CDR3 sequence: CASSYSGSLNTGELFF. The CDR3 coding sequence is TGTGCCAGCAGTTACTCGGGCAGCTTGAACACCGGGGAGCTGTTTTTT.

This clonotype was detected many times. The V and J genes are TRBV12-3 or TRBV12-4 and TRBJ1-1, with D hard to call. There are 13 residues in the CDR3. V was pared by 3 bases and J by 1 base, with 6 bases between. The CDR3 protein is CASSFRPNTEAFF. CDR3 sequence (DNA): TGTGCCAGCAGTTTTCGTCCGAACACTGAAGCTTTCTTT.

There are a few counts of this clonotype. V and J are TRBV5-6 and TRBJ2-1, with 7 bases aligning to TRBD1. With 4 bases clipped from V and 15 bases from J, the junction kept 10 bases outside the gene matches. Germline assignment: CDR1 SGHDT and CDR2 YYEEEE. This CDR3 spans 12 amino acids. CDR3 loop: CASSLPGQVPFF. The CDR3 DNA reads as TGTGCCAGCAGCCTACCCGGACAGGTACCGTTCTTC.

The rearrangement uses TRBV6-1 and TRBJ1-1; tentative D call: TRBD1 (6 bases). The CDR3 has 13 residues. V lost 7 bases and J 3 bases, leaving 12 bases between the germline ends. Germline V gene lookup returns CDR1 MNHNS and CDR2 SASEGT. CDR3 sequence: CASKVEGDTEAFF. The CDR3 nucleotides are TGTGCCAGCAAAGTCGAGGGGGACACTGAAGCTTTCTTT.

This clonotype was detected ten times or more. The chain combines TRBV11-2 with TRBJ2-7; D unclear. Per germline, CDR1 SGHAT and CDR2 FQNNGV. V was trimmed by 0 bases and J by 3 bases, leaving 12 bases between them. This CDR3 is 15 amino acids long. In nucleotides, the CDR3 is TGTGCCAGCAGCTTAGAAAGGGTCCCCGGCTACGAGCAGTACTTC. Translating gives CASSLERVPGYEQYF.

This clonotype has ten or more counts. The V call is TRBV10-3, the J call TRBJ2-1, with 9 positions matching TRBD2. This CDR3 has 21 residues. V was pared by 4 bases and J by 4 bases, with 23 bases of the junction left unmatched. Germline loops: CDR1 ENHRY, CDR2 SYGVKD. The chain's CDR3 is CAISGDPGLAFSPAKYNEQFF. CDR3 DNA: TGTGCCATCAGTGGGGATCCGGGACTAGCTTTTTCCCCAGCAAAATACAATGAGCAGTTCTTC.

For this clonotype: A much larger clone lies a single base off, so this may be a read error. CDR3 sequence reads: CSARVPMHNEQYF. In DNA form, the CDR3 reads TGCAGTGCTAGAGTGCCGATGCACAATGAGCAGTACTTC. The chain joins TRBV20-1 to TRBJ2-1; D uncertain. The J call may be mistaken, given a closer DNA end match to TRBJ2-7. From germline, CDR1 is DFQATT and CDR2 SNEGSKA (reference sequence). This CDR3 comprises 13 residues.

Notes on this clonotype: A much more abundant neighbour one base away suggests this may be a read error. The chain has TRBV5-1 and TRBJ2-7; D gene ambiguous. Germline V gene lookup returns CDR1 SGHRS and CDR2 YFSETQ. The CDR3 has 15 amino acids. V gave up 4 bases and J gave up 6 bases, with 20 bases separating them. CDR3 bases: TGCGCCAGCAGCGGAAGATCCTCTGCCGACTGCGAGCAGTACTTC. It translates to CASSGRSSADCEQYF.